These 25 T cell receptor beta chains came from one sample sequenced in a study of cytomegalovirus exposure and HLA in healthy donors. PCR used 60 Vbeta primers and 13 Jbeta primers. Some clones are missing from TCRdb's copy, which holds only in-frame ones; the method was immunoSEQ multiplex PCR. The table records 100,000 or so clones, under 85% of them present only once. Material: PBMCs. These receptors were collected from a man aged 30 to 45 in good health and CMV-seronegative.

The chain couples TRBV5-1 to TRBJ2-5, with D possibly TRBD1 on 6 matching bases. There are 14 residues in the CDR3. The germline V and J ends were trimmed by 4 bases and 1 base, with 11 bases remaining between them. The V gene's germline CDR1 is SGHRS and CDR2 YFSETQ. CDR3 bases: TGCGCCAGCAGCGACCGGGACACCCAAGAGACCCAGTACTTC. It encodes CASSDRDTQETQYF. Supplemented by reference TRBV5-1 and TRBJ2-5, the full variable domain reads KAGVTQTPRYLIKTRGQQVTLSCSPISGHRSVSWYQQTPGQGLQFLFEYFSETQRNKGNFPGRFSGRQFSNSRSEMNVSTLELGDSALYLCASSDRDTQETQYFGPGTRLLVL.

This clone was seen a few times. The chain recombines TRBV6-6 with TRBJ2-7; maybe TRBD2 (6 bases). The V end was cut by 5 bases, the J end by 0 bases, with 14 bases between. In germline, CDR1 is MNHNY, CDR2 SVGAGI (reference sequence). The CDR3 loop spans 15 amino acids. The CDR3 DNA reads TGTGCCAGCAGTCCTAGTTTAGCGGCCTCCTACGAGCAGTACTTC. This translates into CASSPSLAASYEQYF.

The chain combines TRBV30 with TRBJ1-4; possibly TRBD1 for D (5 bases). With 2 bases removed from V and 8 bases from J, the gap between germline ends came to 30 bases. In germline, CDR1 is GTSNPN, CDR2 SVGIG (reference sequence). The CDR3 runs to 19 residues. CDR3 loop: CAWSPGRGSGFQDGEKLFF. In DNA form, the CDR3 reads TGTGCCTGGAGTCCAGGGCGGGGCAGCGGCTTTCAAGATGGGGAAAAACTGTTTTTT.

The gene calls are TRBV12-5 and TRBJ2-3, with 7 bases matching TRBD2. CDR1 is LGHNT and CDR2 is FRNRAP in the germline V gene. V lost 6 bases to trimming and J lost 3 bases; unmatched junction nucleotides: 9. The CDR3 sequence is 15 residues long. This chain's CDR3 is CASGLDGGLTDTQYF. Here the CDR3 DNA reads TGTGCTAGTGGACTGGACGGGGGGTTAACAGATACGCAGTATTTT.

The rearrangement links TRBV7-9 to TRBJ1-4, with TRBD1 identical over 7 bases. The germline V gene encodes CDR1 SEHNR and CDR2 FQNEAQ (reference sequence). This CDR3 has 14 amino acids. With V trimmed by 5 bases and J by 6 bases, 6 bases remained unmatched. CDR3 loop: CASSPGTVDEKLFF. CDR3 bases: TGTGCCAGCAGCCCTGGGACAGTCGATGAAAAACTGTTTTTT.

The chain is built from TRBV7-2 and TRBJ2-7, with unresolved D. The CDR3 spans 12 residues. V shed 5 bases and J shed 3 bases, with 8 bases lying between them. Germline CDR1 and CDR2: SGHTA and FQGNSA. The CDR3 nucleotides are TGTGCCAGCAGCACCCGGAGCTACGAGCAGTACTTC. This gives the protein CASSTRSYEQYF.

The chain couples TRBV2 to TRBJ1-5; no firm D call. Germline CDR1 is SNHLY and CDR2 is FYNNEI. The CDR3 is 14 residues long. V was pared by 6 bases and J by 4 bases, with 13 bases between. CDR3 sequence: CASSAGNLNQPQHF. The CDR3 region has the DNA TGTGCCAGCAGCGCCGGGAACTTAAATCAGCCCCAGCATTTT. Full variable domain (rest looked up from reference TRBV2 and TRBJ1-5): EPEVTQTPSHQVTQMGQEVILRCVPISNHLYFYWYRQILGQKVEFLVSFYNNEISEKSEIFDDQFSVERPDGSNFTLKIRSTKLEDSAMYFCASSAGNLNQPQHFGDGTRLSIL.

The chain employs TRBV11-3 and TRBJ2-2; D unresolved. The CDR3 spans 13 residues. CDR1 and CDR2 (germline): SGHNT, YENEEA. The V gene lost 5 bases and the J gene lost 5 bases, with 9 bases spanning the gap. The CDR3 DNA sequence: TGTGCCAGCAGCCCTATCTCAACCGGGGAGCTGTTTTTT. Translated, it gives CASSPISTGELFF.

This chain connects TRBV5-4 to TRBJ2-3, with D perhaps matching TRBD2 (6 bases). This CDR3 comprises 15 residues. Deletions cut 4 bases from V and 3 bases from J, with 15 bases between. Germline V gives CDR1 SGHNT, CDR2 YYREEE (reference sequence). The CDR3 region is CASSPYGGATDTQYF. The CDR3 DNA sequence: TGTGCCAGCAGCCCCTATGGCGGGGCGACAGATACGCAGTATTTT.

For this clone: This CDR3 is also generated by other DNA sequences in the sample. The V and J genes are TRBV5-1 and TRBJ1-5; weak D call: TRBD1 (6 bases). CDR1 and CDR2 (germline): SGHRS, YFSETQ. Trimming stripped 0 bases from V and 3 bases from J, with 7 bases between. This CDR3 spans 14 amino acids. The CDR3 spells CASSLGDNNQPQHF. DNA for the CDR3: TGCGCCAGCAGCTTGGGGGACAACAATCAGCCCCAGCATTTT.

Here the CDR3 reads CASSYHLTGLINQPQHF. The CDR3 DNA reads TGTGCCAGCAGCTACCACCTTACAGGTTTAATCAATCAGCCCCAGCATTTT. The chain has TRBV5-8 and TRBJ1-5; tentatively, D is TRBD1 (5 bases). Per germline, CDR1 SGHTS and CDR2 YDEGEE. Between the trimmed V and J ends, which lost 3 bases and 3 bases, there was a span of 19 bases. The CDR3 sequence is 17 residues long.

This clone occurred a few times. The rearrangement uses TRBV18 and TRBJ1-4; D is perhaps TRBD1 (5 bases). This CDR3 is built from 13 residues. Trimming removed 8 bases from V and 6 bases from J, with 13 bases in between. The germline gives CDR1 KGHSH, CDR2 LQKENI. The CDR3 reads CASESGVDEKLFF. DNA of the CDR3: TGTGCCAGCGAATCGGGGGTGGATGAAAAACTGTTTTTT.

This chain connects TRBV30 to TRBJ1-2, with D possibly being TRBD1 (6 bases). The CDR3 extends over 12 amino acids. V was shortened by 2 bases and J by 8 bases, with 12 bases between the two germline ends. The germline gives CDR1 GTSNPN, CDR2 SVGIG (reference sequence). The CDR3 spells CAWSTRTAGYTF. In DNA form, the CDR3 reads TGTGCCTGGAGTACCCGGACAGCGGGCTACACCTTC.

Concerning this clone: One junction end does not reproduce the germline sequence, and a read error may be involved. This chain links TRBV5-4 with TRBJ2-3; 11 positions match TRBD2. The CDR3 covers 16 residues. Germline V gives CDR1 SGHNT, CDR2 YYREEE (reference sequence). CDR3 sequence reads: CASSFHTSGGTDTQYF. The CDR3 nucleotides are TGTGCCAGCAGCTTCCACACTAGCGGGGGCACGGATACGCAGTATTTT. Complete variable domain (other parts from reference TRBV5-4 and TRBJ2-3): ETGVTQSPTHLIKTRGQQVTLRCSSQSGHNTVSWYQQALGQGPQFIFQYYREEENGRGNFPPRFSGLQFPNYSSELNVNALELDDSALYLCASSFHTSGGTDTQYFGPGTRLTVL.

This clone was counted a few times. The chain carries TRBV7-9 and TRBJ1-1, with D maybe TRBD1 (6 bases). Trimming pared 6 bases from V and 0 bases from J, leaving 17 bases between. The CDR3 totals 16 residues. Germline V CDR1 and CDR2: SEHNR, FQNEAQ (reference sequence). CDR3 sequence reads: CASSLPPRGLNTEAFF. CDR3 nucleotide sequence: TGTGCCAGCAGTCTCCCCCCCAGGGGTCTGAACACTGAAGCTTTCTTT.

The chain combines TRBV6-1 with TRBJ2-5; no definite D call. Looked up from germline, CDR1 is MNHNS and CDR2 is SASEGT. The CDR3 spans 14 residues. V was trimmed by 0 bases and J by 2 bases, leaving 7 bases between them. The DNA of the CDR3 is TGTGCCAGCAGTGAAGCTACACCTCAAGAGACCCAGTACTTC. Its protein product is CASSEATPQETQYF.

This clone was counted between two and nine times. Here the CDR3 DNA reads TGCAGCGTTGAAGGGGGGGACAGGGGCGCCTACAATGAGCAGTTCTTC. Amino acids: CSVEGGDRGAYNEQFF. The rearrangement uses TRBV29-1 and TRBJ2-1; 10 positions match TRBD1. CDR3 length equals 16 residues. CDR1 and CDR2 (germline): SQVTM, ANQGSEA. Trimming took 1 base from V and 2 from J; bases not matched to a gene: 5.

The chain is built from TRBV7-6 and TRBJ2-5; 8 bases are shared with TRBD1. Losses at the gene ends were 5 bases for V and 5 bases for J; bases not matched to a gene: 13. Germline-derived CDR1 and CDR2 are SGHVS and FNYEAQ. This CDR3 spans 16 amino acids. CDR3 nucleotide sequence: TGTGCCAGCAGCCTCTCGAGACAGGGGCGGACGGAGACCCAGTACTTC. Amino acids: CASSLSRQGRTETQYF.

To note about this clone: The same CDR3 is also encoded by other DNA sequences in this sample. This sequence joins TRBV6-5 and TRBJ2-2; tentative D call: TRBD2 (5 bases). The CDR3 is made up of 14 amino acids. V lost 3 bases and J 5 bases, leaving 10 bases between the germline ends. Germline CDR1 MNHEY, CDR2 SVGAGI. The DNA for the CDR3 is TGTGCCAGCAGTTATGATTCGGGGACCGGGGAGCTGTTTTTT. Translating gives CASSYDSGTGELFF.

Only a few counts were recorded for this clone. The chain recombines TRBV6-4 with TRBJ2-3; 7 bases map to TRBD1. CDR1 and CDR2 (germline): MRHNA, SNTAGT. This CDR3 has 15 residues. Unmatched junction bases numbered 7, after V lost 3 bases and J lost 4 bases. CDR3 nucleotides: TGTGCCAGCAGTGAAGATGAGGGGGCGGCAGATACGCAGTATTTT. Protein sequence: CASSEDEGAADTQYF.

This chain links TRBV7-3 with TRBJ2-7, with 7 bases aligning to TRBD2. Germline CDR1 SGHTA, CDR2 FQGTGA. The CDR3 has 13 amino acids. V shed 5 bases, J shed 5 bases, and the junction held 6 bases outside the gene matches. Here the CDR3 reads CASSPGTTNEQYF. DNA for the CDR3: TGTGCCAGCAGCCCCGGGACTACCAACGAGCAGTACTTC. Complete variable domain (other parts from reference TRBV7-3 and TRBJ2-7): GAGVSQTPSNKVTEKGKYVELRCDPISGHTALYWYRQSLGQGPEFLIYFQGTGAADDSGLPNDRFFAVRPEGSVSTLKIQRTERGDSAVYLCASSPGTTNEQYFGPGTRLTVT.

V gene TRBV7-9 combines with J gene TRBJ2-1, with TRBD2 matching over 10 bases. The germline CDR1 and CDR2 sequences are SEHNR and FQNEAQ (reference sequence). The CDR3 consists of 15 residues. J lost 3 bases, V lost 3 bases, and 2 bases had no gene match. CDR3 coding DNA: TGTGCCAGCAGCTTGAGCGGGAGGGTCTACAATGAGCAGTTCTTC. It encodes CASSLSGRVYNEQFF.

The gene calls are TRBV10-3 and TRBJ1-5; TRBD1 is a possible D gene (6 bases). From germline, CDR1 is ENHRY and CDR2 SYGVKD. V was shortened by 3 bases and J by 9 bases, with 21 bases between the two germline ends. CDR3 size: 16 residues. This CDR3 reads CAISDNGAEGGAPQHF. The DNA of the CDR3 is TGTGCCATCAGTGACAACGGGGCCGAAGGGGGGGCGCCCCAGCATTTT.

The CDR3 DNA follows: TGCGCCAGCAGCCAACCCCAGGGCAATGAGCAGTTCTTC. This gives the protein CASSQPQGNEQFF. The chain combines TRBV4-1 with TRBJ2-1; possible D gene TRBD1, 5 bases. Germline values: CDR1 MGHRA, CDR2 YSYEKL. CDR3 length: 13 residues. V shed 2 bases and J shed 6 bases, with 8 bases lying between them.

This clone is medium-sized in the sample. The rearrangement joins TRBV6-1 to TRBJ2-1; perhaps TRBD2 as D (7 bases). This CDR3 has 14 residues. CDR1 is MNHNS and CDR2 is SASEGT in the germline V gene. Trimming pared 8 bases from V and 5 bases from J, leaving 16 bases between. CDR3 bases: TGTGCCAGCCGGGGGGCGGGATCGGACAATGAGCAGTTCTTC. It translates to CASRGAGSDNEQFF.